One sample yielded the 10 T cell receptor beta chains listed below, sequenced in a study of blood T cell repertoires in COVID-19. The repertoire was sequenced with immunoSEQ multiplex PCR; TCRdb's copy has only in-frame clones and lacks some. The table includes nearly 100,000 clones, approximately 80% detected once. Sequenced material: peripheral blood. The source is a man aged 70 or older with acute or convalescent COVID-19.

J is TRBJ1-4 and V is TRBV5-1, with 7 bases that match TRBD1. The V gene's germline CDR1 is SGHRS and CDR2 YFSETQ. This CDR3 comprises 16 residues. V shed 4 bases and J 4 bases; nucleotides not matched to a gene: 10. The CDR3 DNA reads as TGCGCCAGCAGCCTGACCGGGACAGCCATTAATGAAAAACTGTTTTTT. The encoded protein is CASSLTGTAINEKLFF.

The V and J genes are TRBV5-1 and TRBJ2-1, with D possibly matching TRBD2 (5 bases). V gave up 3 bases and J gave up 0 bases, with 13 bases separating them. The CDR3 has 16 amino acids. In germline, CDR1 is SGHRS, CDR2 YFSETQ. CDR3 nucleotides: TGCGCCAGCAGCTCTACCTTGGGGAGCTCCTACAATGAGCAGTTCTTC. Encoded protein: CASSSTLGSSYNEQFF.

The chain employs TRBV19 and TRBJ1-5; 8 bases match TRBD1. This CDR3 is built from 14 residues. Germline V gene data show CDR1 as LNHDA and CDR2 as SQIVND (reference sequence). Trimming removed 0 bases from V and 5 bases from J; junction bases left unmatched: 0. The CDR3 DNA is TGTGCCAGTAGTATAGAGACAGGGGATCAGCCCCAGCATTTT. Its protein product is CASSIETGDQPQHF.

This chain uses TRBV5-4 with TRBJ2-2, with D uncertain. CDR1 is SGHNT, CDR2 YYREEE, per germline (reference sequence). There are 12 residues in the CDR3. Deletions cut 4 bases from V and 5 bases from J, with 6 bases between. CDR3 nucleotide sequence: TGTGCCAGCAGCGCTGCGACCGGGGAGCTGTTTTTT. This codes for CASSAATGELFF.

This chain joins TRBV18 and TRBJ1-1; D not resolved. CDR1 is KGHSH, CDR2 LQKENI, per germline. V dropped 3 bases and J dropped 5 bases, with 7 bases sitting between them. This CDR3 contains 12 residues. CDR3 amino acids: CASSPARTEAFF. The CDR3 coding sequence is TGTGCCAGCTCACCTGCGCGTACTGAAGCTTTCTTT.

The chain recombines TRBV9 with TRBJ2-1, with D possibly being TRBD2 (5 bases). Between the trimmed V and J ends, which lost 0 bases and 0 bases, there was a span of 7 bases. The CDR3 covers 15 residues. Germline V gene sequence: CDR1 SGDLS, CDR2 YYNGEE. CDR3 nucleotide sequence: TGTGCCAGCAGCGTAGTTGGGAGCTCCTACAATGAGCAGTTCTTC. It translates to CASSVVGSSYNEQFF.

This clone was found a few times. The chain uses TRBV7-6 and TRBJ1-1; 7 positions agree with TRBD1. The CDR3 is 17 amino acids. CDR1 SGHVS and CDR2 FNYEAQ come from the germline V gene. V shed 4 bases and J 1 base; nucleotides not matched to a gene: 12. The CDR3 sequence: CASSSLPHRGPNTEAFF. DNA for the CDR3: TGTGCCAGCAGCTCCTTGCCCCACAGGGGACCGAACACTGAAGCTTTCTTT.

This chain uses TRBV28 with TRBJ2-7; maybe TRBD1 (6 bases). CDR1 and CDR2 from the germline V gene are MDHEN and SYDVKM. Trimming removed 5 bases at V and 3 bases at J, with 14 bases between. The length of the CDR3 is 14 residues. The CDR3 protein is CASSNAQGVYEQYF. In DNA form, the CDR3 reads TGTGCCAGCAGTAATGCACAGGGTGTCTACGAGCAGTACTTC.

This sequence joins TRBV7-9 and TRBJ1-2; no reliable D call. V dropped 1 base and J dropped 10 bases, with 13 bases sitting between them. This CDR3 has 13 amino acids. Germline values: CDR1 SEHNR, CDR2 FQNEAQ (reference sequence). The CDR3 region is CASSLEVRGDYTF. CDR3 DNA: TGTGCCAGCAGCTTAGAGGTGCGGGGTGACTACACCTTC.

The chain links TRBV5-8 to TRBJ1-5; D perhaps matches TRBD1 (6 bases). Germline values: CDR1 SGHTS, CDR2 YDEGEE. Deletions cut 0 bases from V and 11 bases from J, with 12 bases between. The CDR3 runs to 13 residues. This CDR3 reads CASSLVGGLAQHF. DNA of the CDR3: TGTGCCAGCAGCTTGGTCGGGGGGCTAGCCCAGCATTTT.